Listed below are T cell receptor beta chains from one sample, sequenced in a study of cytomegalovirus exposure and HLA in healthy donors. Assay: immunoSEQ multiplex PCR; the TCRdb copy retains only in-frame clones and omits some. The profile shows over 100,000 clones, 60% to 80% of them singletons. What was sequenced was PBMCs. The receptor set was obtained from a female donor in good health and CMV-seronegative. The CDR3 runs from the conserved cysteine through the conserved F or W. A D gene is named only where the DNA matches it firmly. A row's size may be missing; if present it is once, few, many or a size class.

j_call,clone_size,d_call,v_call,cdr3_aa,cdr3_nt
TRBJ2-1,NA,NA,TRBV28,CASGSSGSYNEQFF,TGTGCCAGCGGCTCCTCCGGGTCCTACAATGAGCAGTTCTTC
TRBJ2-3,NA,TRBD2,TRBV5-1,CASSLDLAALGDTQYF,TGCGCCAGCAGCTTGGACCTAGCGGCATTGGGAGATACGCAGTATTTT
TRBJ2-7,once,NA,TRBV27,CASSSRSEYRDEQYF,TGTGCCAGCAGTTCAAGATCGGAGTACAGGGACGAGCAGTACTTC
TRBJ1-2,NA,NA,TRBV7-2,CASSPGEGYGYTF,TGTGCCAGCAGCCCCGGGGAGGGCTATGGCTACACCTTC
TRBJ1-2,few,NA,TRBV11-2,CASSLGGGYTF,TGTGCCAGCTCCCTGGGGGGAGGCTACACCTTC
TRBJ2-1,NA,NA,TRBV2,CASRRVDWEFF,TGTGCCAGCAGGAGGGTGGATTGGGAGTTCTTC
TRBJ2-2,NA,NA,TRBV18,CASSPPGGGTGELFF,TGTGCCAGCTCACCACCGGGAGGGGGAACCGGGGAGCTGTTTTTT
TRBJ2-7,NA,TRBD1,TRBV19,CASSRSGTGTPYEQYF,TGTGCCAGTAGCCGCTCCGGGACAGGGACTCCCTACGAGCAGTACTTC
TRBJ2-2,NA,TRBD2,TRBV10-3,CAISDLVAGEDGELFF,TGTGCCATCAGTGATCTTGTAGCGGGAGAGGACGGGGAGCTGTTTTTT
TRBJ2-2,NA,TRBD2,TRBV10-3,CAISDFYEAGGPGTGELFF,TGTGCCATCAGTGACTTCTACGAAGCGGGAGGGCCCGGCACCGGGGAGCTGTTTTTT
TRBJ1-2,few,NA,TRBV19,CASSIQRSRNGYTF,TGTGCCAGTAGTATTCAAAGGAGTAGAAATGGCTACACCTTC
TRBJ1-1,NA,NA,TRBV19,CASSPFSGEGTEAFF,TGTGCCAGTAGTCCCTTTTCGGGAGAAGGCACTGAAGCTTTCTTT
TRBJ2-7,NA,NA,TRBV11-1,CASSQRGKDEQYF,TGTGCCAGCAGCCAAAGGGGTAAGGACGAGCAGTACTTC
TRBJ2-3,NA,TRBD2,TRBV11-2,CASREEVAGTDTQYF,TGTGCCAGCAGGGAAGAGGTAGCGGGTACAGATACGCAGTATTTT
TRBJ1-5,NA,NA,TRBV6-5,CASSFNSFNQPQHF,TGTGCCAGCAGTTTTAACAGCTTCAATCAGCCCCAGCATTTT
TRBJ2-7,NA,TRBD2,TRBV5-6,CASSLGLAGVAGEQYF,TGTGCCAGCAGCTTGGGTCTAGCGGGAGTCGCGGGGGAGCAGTACTTC
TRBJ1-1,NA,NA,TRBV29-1,CSVEELEAFF,TGCAGCGTTGAAGAACTGGAAGCTTTCTTT
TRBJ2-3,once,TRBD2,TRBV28,CASSERGLAGGPDTQYF,TGTGCCAGCAGTGAGAGAGGCCTAGCGGGAGGGCCAGATACGCAGTATTTT
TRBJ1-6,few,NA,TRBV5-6,CASSWGTRGHNSPLHF,TGTGCCAGCAGCTGGGGGACAAGGGGTCATAATTCACCCCTCCACTTT
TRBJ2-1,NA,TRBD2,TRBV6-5,CASSYSPAGVIVEQFF,TGTGCCAGCAGTTACTCGCCAGCGGGAGTAATCGTTGAGCAGTTCTTC
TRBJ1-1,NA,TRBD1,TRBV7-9,CASSPPLDRGDPAEAFF,TGTGCCAGCAGCCCCCCCCTCGACAGGGGGGACCCAGCTGAAGCTTTCTTT
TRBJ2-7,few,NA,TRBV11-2,CASSRRVRGSYEQYF,TGTGCCAGCAGCCGCCGGGTGCGGGGCTCCTACGAGCAGTACTTC
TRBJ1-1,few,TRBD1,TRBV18,CASSNYRGSVDTEAFF,TGTGCCAGCTCTAACTACAGGGGAAGTGTAGACACTGAAGCTTTCTTT
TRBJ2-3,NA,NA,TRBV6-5,CASSYRRPSTDTQYF,TGTGCCAGCAGTTACCGGCGGCCTAGCACAGATACGCAGTATTTT
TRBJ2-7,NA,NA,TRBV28,CASSLPPGYEQYF,TGTGCCAGCAGTTTACCCCCGGGTTACGAGCAGTACTTC
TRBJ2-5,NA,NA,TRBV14,CASSAREPETQYF,TGTGCCAGCAGCGCCCGGGAACCAGAGACCCAGTACTTC
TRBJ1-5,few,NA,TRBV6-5,CASRSDGLNQPQHF,TGTGCCAGCAGAAGCGACGGACTCAATCAGCCCCAGCATTTT
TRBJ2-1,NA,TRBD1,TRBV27,CASSLSETGDNEQFF,TGTGCCAGCAGTTTATCGGAGACAGGGGACAATGAGCAGTTCTTC
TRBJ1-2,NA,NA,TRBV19,CASSIPWGGRNGYTF,TGTGCCAGTAGTATACCCTGGGGAGGGAGAAATGGCTACACCTTC
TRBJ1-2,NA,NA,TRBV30,CAWSLRPRGGYTF,TGTGCCTGGAGTCTTCGACCCAGAGGTGGCTACACCTTC
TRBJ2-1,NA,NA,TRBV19,CASSISMSSYNEQFF,TGTGCCAGTAGTATCTCGATGAGCTCCTACAATGAGCAGTTCTTC
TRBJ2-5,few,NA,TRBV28,CASSLGGRQTQYF,TGTGCCAGCAGTTTAGGGGGGAGACAGACCCAGTACTTC
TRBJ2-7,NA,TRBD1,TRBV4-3,CASSQGTGYEQYF,TGCGCCAGCAGCCAAGGGACAGGGTACGAGCAGTACTTC
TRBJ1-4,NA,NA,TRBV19,CASSIDPERVGDEKLFF,TGTGCCAGTAGTATAGATCCCGAGAGGGTCGGCGATGAAAAACTGTTTTTT
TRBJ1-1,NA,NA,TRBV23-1,CASSQSAGCPNTEAFF,TGCGCCAGCAGTCAATCGGCGGGCTGCCCGAACACTGAAGCTTTCTTT
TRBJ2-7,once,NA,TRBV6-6,CASSYSNYEQYF,TGTGCCAGCAGTTACTCTAACTACGAGCAGTACTTC
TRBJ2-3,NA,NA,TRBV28,CASSLRGPEPDTQYF,TGTGCCAGCAGTTTAAGGGGCCCCGAGCCAGATACGCAGTATTTT
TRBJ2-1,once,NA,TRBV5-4,CASSWGGQTSSYNEQFF,TGTGCCAGCAGCTGGGGGGGCCAGACAAGCTCCTACAATGAGCAGTTCTTC
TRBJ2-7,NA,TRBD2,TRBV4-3,CASSEAGGIYEQYF,TGCGCCAGCAGCGAGGCGGGAGGAATCTACGAGCAGTACTTC
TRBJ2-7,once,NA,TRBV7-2,CASSQGRERDEQYF,TGTGCCAGCAGCCAGGGGCGGGAGAGGGACGAGCAGTACTTC
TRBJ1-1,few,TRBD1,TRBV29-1,CSVSRTGGGTEAFF,TGCAGCGTTTCTCGGACAGGGGGCGGAACTGAAGCTTTCTTT
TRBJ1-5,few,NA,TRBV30,CAWSVPGAGPQHF,TGTGCCTGGAGTGTACCAGGCGCGGGGCCCCAGCATTTT
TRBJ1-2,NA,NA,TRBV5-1,CASSLVGGASYGYTF,TGCGCCAGCAGCTTGGTTGGGGGGGCTTCCTATGGCTACACCTTC
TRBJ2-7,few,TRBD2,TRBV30,CAWRGAGLRYEQYF,TGTGCCTGGAGGGGAGCGGGGTTACGGTACGAGCAGTACTTC
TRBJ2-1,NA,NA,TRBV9,CASSPQVAVPMEQFF,TGTGCCAGCAGCCCACAGGTGGCAGTACCAATGGAGCAGTTCTTC
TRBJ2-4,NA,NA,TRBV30,CAWTPGLAKNIQYF,TGTGCCTGGACCCCCGGTCTAGCCAAAAACATTCAGTACTTC
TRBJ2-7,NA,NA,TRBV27,CASQEALGVYEQYF,TGTGCCAGCCAAGAGGCGCTGGGTGTGTACGAGCAGTACTTC
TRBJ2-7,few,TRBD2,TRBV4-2,CASSQDRGTSGGSYEQYF,TGTGCCAGCAGCCAAGACCGGGGGACTAGCGGCGGATCCTACGAGCAGTACTTC
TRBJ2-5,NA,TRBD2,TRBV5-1,CASRRGTSGFQETQYF,TGCGCCAGCAGACGAGGGACTAGCGGATTCCAAGAGACCCAGTACTTC
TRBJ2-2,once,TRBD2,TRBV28,CASFTSGTVQLFF,TGTGCCAGCTTTACTAGCGGGACGGTACAGCTGTTTTTT
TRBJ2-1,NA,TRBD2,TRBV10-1,CASSEIAGGPDNEQFF,TGCGCCAGCAGTGAAATAGCGGGAGGGCCGGACAATGAGCAGTTCTTC
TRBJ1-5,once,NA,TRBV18,CASSPLEDQPQHF,TGTGCCAGCTCACCATTGGAGGATCAGCCCCAGCATTTT
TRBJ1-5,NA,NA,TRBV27,CASSKGLGNQPQHF,TGTGCCAGCAGCAAGGGACTGGGGAATCAGCCCCAGCATTTT
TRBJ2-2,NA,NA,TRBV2,CASKRILSTGELFF,TGTGCCAGCAAGAGGATATTGAGCACCGGGGAGCTGTTTTTT
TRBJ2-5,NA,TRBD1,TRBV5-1,CASSPGQGETQYF,TGCGCCAGCAGCCCGGGACAGGGGGAGACCCAGTACTTC
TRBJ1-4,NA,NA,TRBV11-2,CASSSSSGGWEKLFF,TGTGCCAGCAGCTCCTCCTCGGGGGGCTGGGAAAAACTGTTTTTT
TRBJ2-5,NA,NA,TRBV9,CASSVSLGQGETQYF,TGTGCCAGCAGCGTATCATTGGGGCAAGGAGAGACCCAGTACTTC
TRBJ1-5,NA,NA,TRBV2,CASSAGRVNQPQHF,TGTGCCAGCAGTGCGGGAAGGGTGAATCAGCCCCAGCATTTT
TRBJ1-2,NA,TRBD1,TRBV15,CATSGGQGASNYGYTF,TGTGCCACCAGCGGGGGGCAGGGGGCTTCTAACTATGGCTACACCTTC